These T cell receptor beta chains were read from a single sample in a study of tumor and adjacent non-tumor tissue in lung cancer. TCRdb re-called the multiplex PCR reads with MiXCR, one entry per CDR3 protein. Of 90,000 to 110,000 distinct CDR3 sequences in the sample, about 65% were seen once. Sequencing used distant non-tumor lung tissue. These TCRs come from a man in his 60s with non-small cell lung cancer. CDR3s include the opening cysteine and the closing phenylalanine or tryptophan.

v_gene	j_gene	CDR3aa
TRBV29-1	TRBJ2-7	CSVAVSSYEQYF
TRBV10-3	TRBJ1-1	CAIRGMNTEAFF
TRBV4-3	TRBJ2-5	CASSQDSGRVETQYF
TRBV6-2/TRBV6-3	TRBJ1-5	CVSSSDSLYQPQHF
TRBV6-1	TRBJ1-1	CASSEMGKSTEAFF
TRBV5-4	TRBJ2-3	CASSLAPSGSGDTQYF
TRBV29-1	TRBJ2-3	CSADTDTDTQYF
TRBV10-2	TRBJ2-7	CASSDSYEQYF
TRBV6-6	TRBJ2-1	CASSYFAGMDNEQFF
TRBV5-4	TRBJ2-7	CASSYSGRRGEQYF
TRBV6-6	TRBJ2-3	CANSYDVGTASADTQYF
TRBV6-2/TRBV6-3	TRBJ2-2	CTSRTGTNTWELFF
TRBV11-3	TRBJ2-2	CVSTLTGVATGELFF
TRBV6-2/TRBV6-3	TRBJ1-2	CASSPMDLSRTNYGYTF
TRBV12-3/TRBV12-4	TRBJ2-3	CASSETTDTQYF
TRBV29-1	TRBJ2-3	CSVGVIAQYF
TRBV12-5	TRBJ2-7	CASGSTGQRYEHYF
TRBV6-1	TRBJ1-1	CASSLDRGRAFF
TRBV4-3	TRBJ1-3	CASSRQRGTTIYF
TRBV5-5	TRBJ2-2	CASSPGTATGELFF
TRBV5-4	TRBJ2-7	CACSHTAGGYERYF
TRBV5-4	TRBJ2-7	CASSLGQGIVISEQYF
TRBV5-6	TRBJ2-1	CASNSTVYSYDEQFF
TRBV28	TRBJ2-7	CASNPPGGTGPYEQYF
TRBV12-3/TRBV12-4	TRBJ1-1	CASSFGDNTETFF
TRBV2	TRBJ2-1	CASSETSGRNYEQSF
TRBV28	TRBJ2-3	CASSHLLGTSPTDTQYF
TRBV4-2	TRBJ1-6	CASSQDWTETNSPLHF
TRBV12-5	TRBJ2-7	CTSGPPGTGTYEQYF
TRBV29-1	TRBJ1-6	CSVEGESSPLHF
TRBV5-1	TRBJ2-3	CASSLGQGRQDTQYF
TRBV4-2	TRBJ2-1	CASSPREGAYNVQFF
TRBV6-6	TRBJ2-7	CDSSYDSEQYF
TRBV6-1	TRBJ1-5	CASMRGRAPYSNQPQHF
TRBV4-2	TRBJ2-3	CVGSQEGTGAVTDTQYF
TRBV10-2	TRBJ2-1	CASGEGTSRSGEQFF
TRBV6-1	TRBJ1-2	CASIRGGAPNYGYTF
TRBV4-3	TRBJ2-3	CASNLDAPGPGTDTQYF
TRBV5-5	TRBJ1-5	CASNFGRCNQPQHF
TRBV29-1	TRBJ2-3	CSVGGADTDTQYF
TRBV4-1	TRBJ2-5	CASSQEGGRGPGETQYF
TRBV29-1	TRBJ2-5	CSVGTGVNQETQYF
TRBV6-5	TRBJ1-1	CASQSGECIEAFF